This entry features one T cell receptor (beta chain) sequence. The clone's antigen remains unknown. It has no much larger one-base neighbor in the sample; base qualities were not kept. From its cysteine to its phenylalanine, the CDR3 spans 15 amino acids. Kept here is only the CDR3 DNA, which spans 45 bases and is read in frame from base 1. Trimming costs V 6 bases and J 1 base, and their ends lie 14 bases apart. The germline V gene (reference sequence) supplies CDR1 MNHNY and CDR2 SVGAGI. The immunoSEQ kit was used, according to the manufacturer's recommendations, to generate TCR beta libraries from genomic DNA. To prepare libraries, a first multiplex PCR with proprietary primers was run, followed by a second PCR that added unique barcodes, and a bead cleanup was done after each round. A positive control reaction and a negative control reaction, both provided in the kit, were run with every batch of samples. The final libraries were assessed on an Agilent 4200 TapeStation D1000 ScreenTape, pooled by volume, and quantified by qPCR. An Illumina NextSeq500 fitted with a MidOutput 150-cycle cartridge performed the sequencing, running 156 Read1 cycles and 15 Index1 cycles with the kit's custom primers. The pooled library was loaded at approximately 0.92 pM with about 20% PhiX control spiked in. The authors processed their data as follows. Vendor-processed data were analyzed in R, and a clonotype was defined as all T cells sharing the same CDR3 nucleotide sequence. In the clone abundance analyses, frequencies were normalized to the 10,000 most abundant clones in each sample. Public T cell clones, which averaged fewer than five per sample, were excluded before analysis. Tumor-enriched clonotypes and baseline blood-enriched clonotypes were defined as those with an abundance difference of at least 32-fold between compartments. A beta-binomial differential abundance model was used to identify clonotypes that expanded or contracted between blood time points. Tumor-blood repertoire similarity was measured with the Baroni-Urbani and Buser coefficient, and group comparisons used two-tailed Wilcoxon tests in R. TCRdb took over this immuneACCESS table, retaining in-frame rearrangements with V and J assigned. Such tables are incomplete; in checked studies, under half of the missing clones stem from an unresolved V gene, and the remainder is unexplained. V, J and clone size are taken as reported in that table, and D and trimming were inferred from the DNA itself. This sample holds some 120,000 clones; more than 75% were observed only once. Almost 6% of the sample is taken by the ten largest.

This entry belongs to a study of radiation and T cells in renal cell carcinoma (dated by TCRdb to between 2020 and 2021). With regard to the full study: Samples came from a clinical trial, in which primary renal cell carcinomas received 15 Gy stereotactic body radiation therapy followed by nephrectomy 4 weeks later. In total, 50 or so samples underwent TCR beta sequencing: 25 or so tumors plus 27 peripheral blood samples. Across all 50 or so samples, several million unique CDR3 nucleotide sequences, encoding 2,658,974 unique CDR3 amino acid sequences, were identified.

Overall study results and their limits: Top tumor clonotypes rose in blood from baseline to 2 weeks post-radiation, then contracted by 4 weeks, suggesting transient expansion of tumor-resident clones. With a single-armed trial design, the study had no way to address how radiation dose or scheduling affects the TCR repertoire. Because pretreatment tumor biopsies were not available, the study could not determine whether clonotypes were already present within the tumor at baseline. Changes in the blood repertoire were not tracked past 4 weeks after treatment.

The intended sense of this specimen's time point label: blood 2 weeks post-SBRT. Read against the paper, the sample's treatment or condition label means: 15 Gy SBRT to primary tumor, nephrectomy 4 weeks later. To track tumor-enriched clonotypes, serial peripheral blood was sampled from radiation-treated patients at baseline and at 2 weeks and 4 weeks after SBRT. Renal cell carcinoma with clear cell pathology was present in all patients. The QIAamp DNA Blood Mini Kit (Qiagen) was used to prepare genomic DNA for TCR sequencing. The analyses included only samples that passed all quality control checks.

This receptor chain uses TRBV6-6 and TRBJ2-3; a tentative D call is TRBD2 (6 bases match). This TCR was recovered from a woman between 65 and 79 years old with renal cell carcinoma. The input for sequencing was blood, taken from a patient whose treatment included radiotherapy and nephrectomy. The CDR3 reads as follows: CASRQTSWGTDTQYF. Here is the DNA: TGTGCCAGCAGGCAGACTAGTTGGGGCACAGATACGCAGTATTTT.